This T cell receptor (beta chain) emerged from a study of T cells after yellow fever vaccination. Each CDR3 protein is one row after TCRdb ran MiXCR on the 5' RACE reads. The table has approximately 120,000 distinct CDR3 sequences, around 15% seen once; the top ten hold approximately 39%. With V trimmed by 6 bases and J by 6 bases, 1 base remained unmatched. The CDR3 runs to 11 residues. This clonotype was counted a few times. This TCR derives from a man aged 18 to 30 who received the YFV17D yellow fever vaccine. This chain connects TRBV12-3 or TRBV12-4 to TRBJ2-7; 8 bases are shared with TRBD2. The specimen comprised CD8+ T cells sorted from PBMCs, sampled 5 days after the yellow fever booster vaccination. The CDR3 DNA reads TGTGCCAGCAGAGGGACTAGCGAGCAGTACGTC. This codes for CASRGTSEQYV.